The 11 T cell receptor beta chains below all came from one sample that was sequenced in a study of blood T cell repertoires in COVID-19. Using immunoSEQ multiplex PCR, the repertoire was profiled, and TCRdb retains in-frame clones only, with some absent. In the table there are some 240,000 clones, more than 70% of which are singletons. Sequenced: peripheral blood. The receptors stem from a human donor in a cohort sampled during active COVID-19.

The CDR3 loop is CASSWAGTSGGSEQFF. The DNA for the CDR3 is TGTGCCAGCAGCTGGGCCGGGACTAGCGGGGGGAGTGAGCAGTTCTTC. This rearrangement joins TRBV6-6 to TRBJ2-1; TRBD2 matches 15 bases. Trimming at V came to 6 bases and at J to 9 bases, leaving 9 bases not matched to a gene. CDR3 length: 16 residues. CDR1 is MNHNY, CDR2 SVGAGI, per germline (reference sequence).

This rearrangement joins TRBV7-9 to TRBJ1-1; a weak D match, TRBD1 (6 bases). The CDR3 covers 17 residues. Germline CDR1 is SEHNR and CDR2 is FQNEAQ (reference sequence). V was trimmed by 3 bases and J by 0 bases, leaving 17 bases between them. CDR3 loop: CASSFTGILTMNTEAFF. For the CDR3, the DNA is TGTGCCAGCAGCTTTACAGGGATATTAACGATGAACACTGAAGCTTTCTTT.

V is TRBV7-9 and J is TRBJ1-1; D possibly corresponds to TRBD1 (5 bases). Trimming took 3 bases from V and 7 from J, leaving 15 bases between them. CDR3 length equals 14 residues. Germline-derived CDR1 and CDR2 are SEHNR and FQNEAQ (reference sequence). CDR3 in DNA: TGTGCCAGCAGCTTGGGCAGGGCGGTTGATGAAGCTTTCTTT. It encodes CASSLGRAVDEAFF.

The rearrangement joins TRBV15 to TRBJ2-3, with a tentative D call TRBD1 (6 bases). Germline CDR1 and CDR2: LNHNV and YYDKDF (reference sequence). Trimming pared 3 bases from V and 3 bases from J, leaving 13 bases between. This CDR3 has 15 residues. The CDR3 protein is CATSSLARGTDTQYF. The CDR3 DNA sequence: TGTGCCACCAGCAGCTTGGCCAGGGGTACAGATACGCAGTATTTT.

The chain employs TRBV5-6 and TRBJ1-5; weak D call: TRBD1 (5 bases). The germline V and J ends were trimmed by 3 bases and 5 bases, with 15 bases remaining between them. The CDR3 runs to 15 residues. The germline gives CDR1 SGHDT, CDR2 YYEEEE. This CDR3 is CASSYRTSWDQPQHF. In DNA form, the CDR3 reads TGTGCCAGCAGCTACCGGACAAGTTGGGATCAGCCCCAGCATTTT.

The chain couples TRBV29-1 to TRBJ2-7; 11 bases fit TRBD1. V gave up 5 bases and J gave up 2 bases; unmatched junction bases: 5. This CDR3 has 14 residues. Germline V gene sequence: CDR1 SQVTM, CDR2 ANQGSEA. CDR3 sequence (DNA): TGCAGCGTTCTAGGACAGGGGGCTACCTACGAGCAGTACTTC. Amino acid sequence: CSVLGQGATYEQYF.

J is TRBJ2-1 and V is TRBV5-3, with 8 bases lining up with TRBD2. TRBV5-3 is assigned to the ORF class and has an uncertain function. CDR3 length equals 15 residues. The trim removed 0 bases at V and 3 bases at J, leaving 2 bases unmatched. The CDR3 DNA is TGTGCCAGAAGCTTGGGCGGGGGGCACTACAATGAGCAGTTCTTC. Amino acid sequence: CARSLGGGHYNEQFF.

This clone was recorded only once. This chain joins TRBV19 and TRBJ2-7; 9 nucleotides agree with TRBD2. V dropped 5 bases and J dropped 4; count of bases not matched to a gene: 9. The CDR3 has 15 residues. The V gene's germline CDR1 is LNHDA and CDR2 SQIVND (reference sequence). CDR3 nucleotide sequence: TGTGCCAGTAGTCCCGTAGCGGGAGTGGGATACGAGCAGTACTTC. As protein: CASSPVAGVGYEQYF.

This clone was observed a few times. This sequence joins TRBV19 and TRBJ1-1; TRBD1 matches 9 bases. The V gene's germline CDR1 is LNHDA and CDR2 SQIVND (reference sequence). The CDR3 is 16 residues long. V gave up 7 bases and J gave up 0 bases; unmatched junction bases: 9. The CDR3 sequence is CASTYGGQGVNTEAFF. CDR3 nucleotide sequence: TGTGCCAGTACCTACGGGGGACAGGGCGTGAACACTGAAGCTTTCTTT.

This clone was recorded a few times. CDR3 loop: CAISESSNSGREINEQFF. Here the CDR3 DNA reads TGTGCCATCAGTGAGTCTTCGAACAGCGGGAGGGAGATAAATGAGCAGTTCTTC. The rearrangement links TRBV10-3 to TRBJ2-1; TRBD2 matches at 10 bases. The junction had 12 bases not matched to a gene; V was cut back by 0 bases and J by 7 bases. CDR3 length equals 18 residues. The germline V gene encodes CDR1 ENHRY and CDR2 SYGVKD.

J is TRBJ2-1 and V is TRBV9; TRBD2 agrees at 12 bases. The CDR3 totals 15 residues. Germline loops: CDR1 SGDLS, CDR2 YYNGEE. V gave up 3 bases and J gave up 7 bases; unmatched junction bases: 5. CDR3 in DNA: TGTGCCAGCAGCGCGTCCGGGACTAGCGGGAATGAGCAGTTCTTC. Translation gives CASSASGTSGNEQFF.